This T cell receptor beta chain was retrieved from a study of CD8+ T cells in alopecia areata (dated 2018 in TCRdb). Regarding the study in general: Treated patients were enrolled in an open-label pilot trial of oral tofacitinib at 5 to 10 mg twice daily for moderate-to-severe alopecia areata. Tofacitinib was administered for 6 to 18 months, and 6 months of follow-up off drug were then conducted to assess delayed response and recurrence. The SALT score, which quantifies the percentage of affected scalp surface area, was used to measure disease severity in treated patients. High-throughput TCRbeta sequencing was used to examine T cell clonal expansion in alopecia areata in both the C3H/HeJ mouse model and human patients. Human TCRbeta sequencing covered scalp tissue and sorted CD4+ and CD8+ peripheral blood T cells from patchy and totalis/universalis alopecia areata patients and healthy controls. Tofacitinib-treated patients had biopsies at baseline and at 4 and 24 weeks of treatment, with a later scalp biopsy in several patients. Clonality in the scalp was compared among normal scalp (n=4), patchy alopecia areata scalp (n=8), and alopecia totalis/universalis scalp (n=8). RNA was obtained with the PAXgene miRNA kit for fixed scalp, the miRNeasy kit for PBMCs, and the RNeasy kit for mouse skin. TCRbeta CDR3 regions were amplified by immunoSEQ multiplex PCR with 35 Vbeta forward and 13 Jbeta reverse primers.

Results the study describes overall, beyond this receptor: Tofacitinib significantly lowered scalp clonality and the number of expanded CD8+ clones among the top 100 scalp clones. Compared with mice, TCR sequences shared between patients were less clear, possibly partly because of HLA diversity across the patient population. Unlike mouse skin, where gammadelta T cells dominate, normal human skin contains resident alphabeta T cells that get sequenced too, which complicates analysis of the scalp TCR repertoire. Lesional scalp, especially in alopecia totalis/universalis, showed higher clonality and more expanded CD8+ clones than normal scalp, suggesting antigenic drive. Because the treated cohort was small and had just a single nonresponder, larger studies are needed to establish links between baseline CD8+ expansion and response. During tofacitinib treatment, many expanded lesional clones remained in scalp and blood, and this persistence may partly explain relapse after treatment is stopped.

Receptor libraries were prepared by the immunoSEQ multiplex PCR assay. For TCR sequencing, RNA was extracted from every sample and reverse transcribed into cDNA to serve as template. First-strand cDNA was synthesized with SuperScript III using a 2:1 mix of oligo-dT and random hexamers. A synthetic immune receptor repertoire was used to measure amplification bias, and any remaining bias was corrected computationally. The study's own analysis went as follows. Raw reads were preprocessed to remove errors, and CDR3 was defined by IMGT conventions from the conserved cysteine to phenylalanine. To get clonality, Shannon entropy was normalized by log2 of the number of productive unique TCRs and the result was subtracted from 1. Whether each scalp clone was CD4 or CD8 was inferred by checking scalp TCRbeta sequences against the CD4 and CD8 repertoires from sorted blood. TCRdb's version of the immuneACCESS table is confined to in-frame rearrangements and falls short of the full clone set. An unresolved V gene accounts for under half of the shortfall where checked; the remainder is of unknown origin. V and J calls plus clone size are reproduced from that table; the DNA served to infer D and trimming. The sample table records over 120,000 clones; about 56% of these occur just once. The ten largest make up more than 15% of the sample.

The time point label, as the study defines it: about four weeks on oral tofacitinib. Taken with the paper, the label for treatment or condition translates to: oral pan-JAK inhibitor, 5-10 mg twice daily. Peripheral blood and lesional scalp punch biopsies were obtained from patients with alopecia areata. PBMCs were isolated by density centrifugation and stained for CD3, CD4 and CD8, after which CD4+ and CD8+ T cells were sorted on a FACSAria. Concerning this clone itself: Its antigen is still unknown. No clone much larger than this one lies a single base away; base qualities are absent.

CDR1 and CDR2, per the germline V gene, are LGHNA and YNFKEQ. V ends up 0 bases short and J 3 bases short, with an unmatched junction base count of 9. From the cysteine up to the phenylalanine, the CDR3 has a length of 17 residues. Kept here is only the CDR3 DNA, which spans 51 bases and is read in frame from base 1. The sequence was obtained from a human donor with alopecia areata. The chain is made from TRBV4-2 and TRBJ2-7; 9 bases in the middle match TRBD2. The source material was CD8+ T cells sorted from blood, sampled at week 4, from a patient treated with tofacitinib. The sequenced DNA is TGTGCCAGCAGCCAAGATGAGCGGGGGGAATTGGGCTACGAGCAGTACTTC. Translated, this gives CASSQDERGELGYEQYF.